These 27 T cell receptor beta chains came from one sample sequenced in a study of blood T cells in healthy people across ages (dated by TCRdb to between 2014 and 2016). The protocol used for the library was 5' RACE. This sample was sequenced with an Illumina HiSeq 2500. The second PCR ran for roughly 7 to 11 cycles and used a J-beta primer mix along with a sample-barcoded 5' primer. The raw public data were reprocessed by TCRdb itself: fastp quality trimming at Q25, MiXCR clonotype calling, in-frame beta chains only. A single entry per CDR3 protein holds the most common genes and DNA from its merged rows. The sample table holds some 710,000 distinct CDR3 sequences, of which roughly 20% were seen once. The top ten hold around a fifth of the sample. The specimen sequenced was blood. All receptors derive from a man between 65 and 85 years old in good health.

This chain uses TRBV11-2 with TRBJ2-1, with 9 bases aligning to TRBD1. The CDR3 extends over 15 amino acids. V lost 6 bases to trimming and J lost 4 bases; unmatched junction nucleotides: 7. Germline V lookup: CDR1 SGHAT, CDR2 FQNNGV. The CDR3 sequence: CASRLPGTGYNEQFF. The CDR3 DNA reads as TGTGCCAGCAGACTACCAGGGACAGGGTACAATGAGCAGTTCTTC.

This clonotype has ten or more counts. This chain's CDR3 is CASSQAGTQETQYF. The CDR3 nucleotides are TGTGCCAGCAGCCAAGCCGGGACCCAAGAGACCCAGTACTTC. This chain uses TRBV3-1 with TRBJ2-5; D tentatively fits TRBD1 or TRBD2 (5 bases each). The CDR3 spans 14 residues. V lost 1 base and J 1 base, leaving 7 bases between the germline ends. CDR1 and CDR2 (germline): LGHDT, YNNKEL (reference sequence).

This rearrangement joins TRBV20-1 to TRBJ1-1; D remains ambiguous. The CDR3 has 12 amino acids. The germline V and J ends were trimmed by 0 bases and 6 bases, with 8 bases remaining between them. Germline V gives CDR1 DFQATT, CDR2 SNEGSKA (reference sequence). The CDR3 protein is CSAREVAAEAFF. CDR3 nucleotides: TGCAGTGCTAGAGAGGTGGCGGCTGAAGCTTTCTTT.

The CDR3 loop is CASSGFGGAGGELFF. The CDR3 nucleotides read TGTGCCAGCAGTGGGTTTGGAGGGGCCGGCGGGGAGCTGTTTTTT. The V call is TRBV6-1, the J call TRBJ2-2, with D perhaps TRBD2 (6 bases). The V gene's germline CDR1 is MNHNS and CDR2 SASEGT. CDR3 length equals 15 residues. V was shortened by 4 bases and J by 7 bases, with 16 bases between the two germline ends.

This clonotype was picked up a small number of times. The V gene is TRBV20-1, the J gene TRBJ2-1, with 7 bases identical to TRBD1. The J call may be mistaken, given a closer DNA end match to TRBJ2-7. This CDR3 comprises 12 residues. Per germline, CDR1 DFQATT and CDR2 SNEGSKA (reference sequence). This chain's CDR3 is CSAPTGSYEQYF. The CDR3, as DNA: TGCAGTGCCCCGACAGGGTCCTACGAGCAGTACTTC.

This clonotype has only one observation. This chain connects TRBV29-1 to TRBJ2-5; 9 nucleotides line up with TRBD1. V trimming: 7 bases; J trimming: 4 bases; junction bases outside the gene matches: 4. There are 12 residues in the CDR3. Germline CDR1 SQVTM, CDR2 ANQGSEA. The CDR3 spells CSGMDRGETQYF. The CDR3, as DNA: TGCAGCGGGATGGACAGGGGAGAGACCCAGTACTTC.

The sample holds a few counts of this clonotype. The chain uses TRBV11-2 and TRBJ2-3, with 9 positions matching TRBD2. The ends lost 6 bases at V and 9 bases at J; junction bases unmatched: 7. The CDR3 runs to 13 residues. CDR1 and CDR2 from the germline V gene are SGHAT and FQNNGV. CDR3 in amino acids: CASSSGSVGTQYF. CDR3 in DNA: TGTGCCAGCAGTAGCGGGAGCGTGGGAACGCAGTATTTT.

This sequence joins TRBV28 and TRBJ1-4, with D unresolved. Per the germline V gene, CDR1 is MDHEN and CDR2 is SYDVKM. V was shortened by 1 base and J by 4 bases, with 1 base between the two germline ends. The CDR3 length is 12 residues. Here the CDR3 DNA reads TGTGCCAGCAGTTTATATAATGAAAAACTGTTTTTT. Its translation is CASSLYNEKLFF.

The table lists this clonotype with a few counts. CDR3: CASSPGQGVYTYEQYF. The CDR3 DNA sequence: TGTGCCAGCAGCCCAGGACAGGGTGTGTATACCTACGAGCAGTACTTC. The chain is built from TRBV3-1 and TRBJ2-7, with 8 bases matching TRBD1. Germline CDR1 LGHDT, CDR2 YNNKEL (reference sequence). Trimming at V came to 4 bases and at J to 2 bases, leaving 10 bases not matched to a gene. The CDR3 runs 16 residues.

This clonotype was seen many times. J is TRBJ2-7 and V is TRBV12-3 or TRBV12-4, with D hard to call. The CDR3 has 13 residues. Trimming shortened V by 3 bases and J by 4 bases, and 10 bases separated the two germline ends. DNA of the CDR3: TGTGCCAGCAGTTTTTCTGGGCAATACGAGCAGTACTTC. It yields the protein CASSFSGQYEQYF.

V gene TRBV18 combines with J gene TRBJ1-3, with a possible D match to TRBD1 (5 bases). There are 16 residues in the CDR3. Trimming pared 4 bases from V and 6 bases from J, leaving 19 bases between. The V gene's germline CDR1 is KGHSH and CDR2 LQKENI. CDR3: CASSRADRGNENTIYF. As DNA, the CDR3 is TGTGCCAGCTCACGCGCGGATCGGGGGAACGAAAACACCATATATTTT.

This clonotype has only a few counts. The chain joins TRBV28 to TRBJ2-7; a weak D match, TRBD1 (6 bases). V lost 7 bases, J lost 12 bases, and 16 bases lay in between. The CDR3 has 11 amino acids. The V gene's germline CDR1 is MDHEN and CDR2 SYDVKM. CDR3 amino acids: CASTARQAVYF. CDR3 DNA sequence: TGTGCCAGCACCGCCAGACAGGCTGTGTACTTC.

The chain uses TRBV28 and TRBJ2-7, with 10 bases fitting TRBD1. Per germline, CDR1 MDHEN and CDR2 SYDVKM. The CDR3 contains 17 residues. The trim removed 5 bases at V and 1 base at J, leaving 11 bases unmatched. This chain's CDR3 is CASSKPDRGRFSYEQYF. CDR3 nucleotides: TGTGCCAGCAGTAAACCCGACAGGGGGCGATTTTCCTACGAGCAGTACTTC.

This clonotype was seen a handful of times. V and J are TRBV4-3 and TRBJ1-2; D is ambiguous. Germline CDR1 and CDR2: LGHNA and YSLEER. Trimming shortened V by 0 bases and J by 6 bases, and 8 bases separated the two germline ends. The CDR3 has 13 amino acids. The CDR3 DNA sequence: TGCGCCAGCAGCCAAGAGGTGGAGGATGGCTACACCTTC. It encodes CASSQEVEDGYTF.

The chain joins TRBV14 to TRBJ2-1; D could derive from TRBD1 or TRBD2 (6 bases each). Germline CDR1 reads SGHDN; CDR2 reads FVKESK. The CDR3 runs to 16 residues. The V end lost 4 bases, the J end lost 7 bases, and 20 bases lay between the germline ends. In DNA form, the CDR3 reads TGTGCCAGCAGCCCGATAGGGGGGAGGCCGGGGAATGAGCAGTTCTTC. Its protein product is CASSPIGGRPGNEQFF.

This CDR3 reads CASSGTRDFTDTQYF. For the CDR3, the DNA is TGTGCCAGCAGCGGAACTAGGGACTTCACAGATACGCAGTATTTT. The V call is TRBV7-2, the J call TRBJ2-3; D might be TRBD2 (6 bases). Trimming took off 5 bases at V and 2 bases at J, with 14 bases between the two ends. The CDR3 has 15 residues. Germline V lookup: CDR1 SGHTA, CDR2 FQGNSA.

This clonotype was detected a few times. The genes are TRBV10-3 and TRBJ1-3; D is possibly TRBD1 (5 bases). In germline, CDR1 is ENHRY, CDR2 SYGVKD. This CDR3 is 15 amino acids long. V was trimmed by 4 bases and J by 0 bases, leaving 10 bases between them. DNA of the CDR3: TGTGCCATCAGTGGGCCGACAGACTCTGGAAACACCATATATTTT. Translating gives CAISGPTDSGNTIYF.

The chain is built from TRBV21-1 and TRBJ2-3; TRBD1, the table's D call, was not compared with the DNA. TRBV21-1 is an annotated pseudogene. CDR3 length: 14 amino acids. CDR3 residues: CASPGGQITDTQYF. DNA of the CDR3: TGTGCCAGCCCCGGCGGGCAGATCACAGATACGCAGTATTTT.

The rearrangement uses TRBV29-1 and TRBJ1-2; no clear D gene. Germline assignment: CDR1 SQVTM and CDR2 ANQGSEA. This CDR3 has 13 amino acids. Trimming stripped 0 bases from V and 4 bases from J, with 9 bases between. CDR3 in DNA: TGCAGCGTTGAAGACTCCCTCGGCTATGGCTACACCTTC. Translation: CSVEDSLGYGYTF.

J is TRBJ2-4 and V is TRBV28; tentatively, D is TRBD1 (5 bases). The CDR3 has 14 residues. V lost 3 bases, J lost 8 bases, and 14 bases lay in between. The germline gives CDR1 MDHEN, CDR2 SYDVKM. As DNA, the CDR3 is TGTGCCAGCAGTTTTAGTCAGGCCAGGGACATTCAGTACTTC. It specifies CASSFSQARDIQYF.

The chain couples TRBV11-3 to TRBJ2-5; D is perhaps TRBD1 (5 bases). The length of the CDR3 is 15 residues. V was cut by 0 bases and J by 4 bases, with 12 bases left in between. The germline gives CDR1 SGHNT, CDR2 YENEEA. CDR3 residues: CASSLDWVQGETQYF. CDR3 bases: TGTGCCAGCAGCTTAGATTGGGTCCAGGGAGAGACCCAGTACTTC. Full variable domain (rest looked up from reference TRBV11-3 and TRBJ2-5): EAGVVQSPRYKIIEKKQPVAFWCNPISGHNTLYWYLQNLGQGPELLIRYENEEAVDDSQLPKDRFSAERLKGVDSTLKIQPAELGDSAVYLCASSLDWVQGETQYFGPGTRLLVL.

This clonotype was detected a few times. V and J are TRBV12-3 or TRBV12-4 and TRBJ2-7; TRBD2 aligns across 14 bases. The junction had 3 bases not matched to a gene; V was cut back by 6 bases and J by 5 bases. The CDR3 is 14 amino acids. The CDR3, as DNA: TGTGCCAGCAGCGGGACTAGCGGGGGAGACGAGCAGTACTTC. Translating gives CASSGTSGGDEQYF.

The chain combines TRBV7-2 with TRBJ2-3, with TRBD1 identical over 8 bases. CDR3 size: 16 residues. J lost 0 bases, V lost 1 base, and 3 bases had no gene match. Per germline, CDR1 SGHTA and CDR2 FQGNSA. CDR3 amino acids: CASSLVGTGSTDTQYF. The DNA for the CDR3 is TGTGCCAGCAGCTTAGTAGGGACAGGAAGCACAGATACGCAGTATTTT.

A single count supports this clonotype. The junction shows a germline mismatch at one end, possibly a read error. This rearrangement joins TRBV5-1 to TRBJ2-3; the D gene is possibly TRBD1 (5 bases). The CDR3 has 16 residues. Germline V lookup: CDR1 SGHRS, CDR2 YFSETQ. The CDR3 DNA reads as TGCGCCAACAGCTTGTCCCCGGACATAAGCACAGATACGCAGTATTTT. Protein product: CANSLSPDISTDTQYF.

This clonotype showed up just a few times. The DNA for the CDR3 is TGCGCCAGCAGTGATATAGGGACAGGAGGTAGAGAGACCCAGTACTTC. Amino acid sequence: CASSDIGTGGRETQYF. This chain joins TRBV10-1 and TRBJ2-5; 8 bases align to TRBD1. The V gene's germline CDR1 is WNHNN and CDR2 SYGVQD (reference sequence). With 3 bases clipped from V and 4 bases from J, the junction kept 10 bases outside the gene matches. The CDR3 spans 16 residues.

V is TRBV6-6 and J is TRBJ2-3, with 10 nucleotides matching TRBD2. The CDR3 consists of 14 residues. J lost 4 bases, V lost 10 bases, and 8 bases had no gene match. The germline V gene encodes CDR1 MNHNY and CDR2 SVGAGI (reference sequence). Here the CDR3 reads CATSSGRAADTQYF. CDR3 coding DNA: TGTGCCACCTCAAGCGGGAGGGCCGCAGATACGCAGTATTTT.

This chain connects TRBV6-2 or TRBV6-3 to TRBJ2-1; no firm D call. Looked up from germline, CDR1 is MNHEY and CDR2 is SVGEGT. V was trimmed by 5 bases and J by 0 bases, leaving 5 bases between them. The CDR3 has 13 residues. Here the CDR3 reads CASSGISYNEQFF. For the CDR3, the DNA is TGTGCCAGCAGTGGGATCTCCTACAATGAGCAGTTCTTC.